The present T cell receptor (beta chain) was sequenced within a study of T cell responses to AZD1222 COVID-19 vaccine. The count of this clone is one. Antigen: not known. Germline V gene lookup returns CDR1 SGHTA and CDR2 FQGNSA. The CDR3 has 14 residues. V lost 2 bases, J lost 5 bases, and 12 bases lay in between. Clones were sequenced by immunoSEQ multiplex PCR, and TCRdb holds only the in-frame ones, with some missing. The sample has 150,000 to 200,000 clones, 70% to 90% seen once; the top ten hold roughly 26%. Study-wide results and caveats: Distributed over spike, vaccine-associated CD4 TCRs predominated at 160-218 and 743-854. Reportedly, close to half of spike-specific TCRs are directed against unmutated variant regions. No day 14 peak samples; only post-peak repertoires were characterized. When two AZD1222 doses had been given, Spike-specific TCR breadth and depth rose.

The sequence derives from an adult who received the AZD1222 COVID-19 vaccine. This material consisted of peripheral blood, taken 28 days after the second AZD1222 dose. The rearrangement links TRBV7-2 to TRBJ1-1; weak D call: TRBD1 (5 bases). This CDR3 is CASSLRGDRTEAFF. The CDR3 nucleotides are TGTGCCAGCAGCTTACGGGGGGATCGGACTGAAGCTTTCTTT.